Given below is one TCR beta chain in context. The sample comes from a study of blood T cell repertoires in COVID-19. Study-wide background: COVID-19 samples, acute and convalescent, were from the United States, Italy and Spain. In each case, the material was cDNA or gDNA derived from T cells, B-cell-depleted T cells, or PBMCs.

Original data processing: Amplification of reference gene primers provided the estimated nucleated cell counts. TCRdb's copy holds only in-frame clones and misses some; the assay was immunoSEQ multiplex PCR. The DNA was the basis for D and trimming; V, J and clone size are from that table. The data show 250,000 or so clones, with 75% to 85% seen just once and around 5.5% held by the top ten. V dropped 6 bases and J dropped 3 bases, with 11 bases sitting between them. CDR3 length: 14 residues. The germline CDR1 and CDR2 sequences are LNHNV and YYDKDF (reference sequence). This sequence was found in a human donor in a cohort sampled during active COVID-19. The chain links TRBV15 to TRBJ1-4; TRBD1 is a possible D gene (6 bases). The source material was peripheral blood. CDR3 region: CATSSGAANEKLFF. The DNA of the CDR3 is TGTGCCACCAGTTCAGGGGCGGCTAATGAAAAACTGTTTTTT.